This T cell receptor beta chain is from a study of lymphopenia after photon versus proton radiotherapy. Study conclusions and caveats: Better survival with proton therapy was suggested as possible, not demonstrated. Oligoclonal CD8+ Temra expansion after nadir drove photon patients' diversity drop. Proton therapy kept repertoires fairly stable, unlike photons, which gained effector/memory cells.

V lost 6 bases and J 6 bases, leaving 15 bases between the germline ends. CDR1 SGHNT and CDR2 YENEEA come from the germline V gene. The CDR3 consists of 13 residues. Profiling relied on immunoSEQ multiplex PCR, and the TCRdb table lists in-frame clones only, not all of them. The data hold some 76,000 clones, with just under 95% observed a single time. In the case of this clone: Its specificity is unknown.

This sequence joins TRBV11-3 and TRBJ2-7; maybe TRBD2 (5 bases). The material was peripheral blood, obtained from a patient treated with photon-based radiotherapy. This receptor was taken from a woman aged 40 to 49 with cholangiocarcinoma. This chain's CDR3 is CASSFGIRGEQYF. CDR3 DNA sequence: TGTGCCAGCAGTTTCGGGATCCGGGGCGAGCAGTACTTC.